Listed below are T cell receptor beta chains from one sample, sequenced in a study of blood T cell repertoires in COVID-19. Assay used: immunoSEQ multiplex PCR; TCRdb lists only in-frame clones, some missing. The sample has around 140,000 clones; around 83% are singletons. The sample taken for sequencing was peripheral blood. These receptors came from a man between 60 and 70 years old with active or convalescent COVID-19. Both conserved end residues are trimmed from each CDR3. Each record gives: V gene, CDR3 length, J gene, CDR3 protein.

v_gene: TRBV10-2
len: 13
j_gene: TRBJ1-1
CDR3aa: ASSRTGGLGTEAF

v_gene: TRBV18
len: 16
j_gene: TRBJ2-5
CDR3aa: ASSPSFGTSGLQETQY

v_gene: TRBV27
len: 14
j_gene: TRBJ2-5
CDR3aa: ASSLVRGRAGETQY

v_gene: TRBV6-2/TRBV6-3
len: 12
j_gene: TRBJ2-5
CDR3aa: ASSYSGTKETQY

v_gene: TRBV6-2/TRBV6-3
len: 13
j_gene: TRBJ2-6
CDR3aa: ASSYIGAGANVLT

v_gene: TRBV27
len: 11
j_gene: TRBJ1-1
CDR3aa: ASLGLGGTEAF

v_gene: TRBV30
len: 10
j_gene: TRBJ1-4
CDR3aa: ACGQGGEKLF

v_gene: TRBV28
len: 13
j_gene: TRBJ1-1
CDR3aa: ASSSLGDRNTEAF

v_gene: TRBV19
len: 11
j_gene: TRBJ2-2
CDR3aa: ATGTTNTGELF

v_gene: TRBV18
len: 11
j_gene: TRBJ2-2
CDR3aa: ASSPQGAGELF

v_gene: TRBV11-3
len: 14
j_gene: TRBJ2-2
CDR3aa: ASSLWGQGRTGELF

v_gene: TRBV5-4
len: 12
j_gene: TRBJ2-5
CDR3aa: ASSSAGGVETQY

v_gene: TRBV7-2
len: 13
j_gene: TRBJ1-3
CDR3aa: ASSPDFLGGNTIY

v_gene: TRBV25-1
len: 12
j_gene: TRBJ2-2
CDR3aa: ASKSSGNTGELF

v_gene: TRBV7-2
len: 13
j_gene: TRBJ2-2
CDR3aa: ASSPGGENTGELF

v_gene: TRBV18
len: 14
j_gene: TRBJ1-2
CDR3aa: ASSPGREVANYGYT

v_gene: TRBV2
len: 13
j_gene: TRBJ1-2
CDR3aa: ASSEAGRGSYGYT

v_gene: TRBV25-1
len: 12
j_gene: TRBJ2-7
CDR3aa: ASSGGTGTYEQY

v_gene: TRBV6-5
len: 14
j_gene: TRBJ2-1
CDR3aa: ASSYQLAEGYNEQF

v_gene: TRBV19
len: 15
j_gene: TRBJ1-1
CDR3aa: ASSPRGLKWHNTEAF

v_gene: TRBV13
len: 12
j_gene: TRBJ2-3
CDR3aa: ASSSRTVTDTQY

v_gene: TRBV25-1
len: 12
j_gene: TRBJ1-3
CDR3aa: ASSRGGPGNTIY